A single sample is the source of the 25 T cell receptor beta chains below, sequenced in a study of T cell clones after liver transplantation. TCRbeta sequences of proliferating CFSE-low MLR cells were labeled alloreactive. Using immunoSEQ multiplex PCR, the repertoire was profiled, and TCRdb retains in-frame clones only, with some absent. This table has several thousand clones, approximately 39% appearing once. Antigen specificity for these receptors is unknown. Sequenced material: CD4+ T cells from cultured PBMCs. The receptors come from a human patient who received a liver transplant. Some T cells may be supplied by the graft donor.

The CDR3 region is CASSTRAGASRQNTEAFF. The CDR3 coding sequence is TGCGCCAGCAGCACCCGGGCGGGGGCCTCCCGCCAGAACACTGAAGCTTTCTTT. V gene TRBV5-1 combines with J gene TRBJ1-1, with D perhaps matching TRBD1 (6 bases). V was pared by 4 bases and J by 1 base, with 23 bases between. The germline gives CDR1 SGHRS, CDR2 YFSETQ. The CDR3 totals 18 residues.

This clone was counted a few times. This chain links TRBV6-5 with TRBJ2-7; TRBD2 aligns across 11 bases. The V gene end was trimmed by 6 bases and the J gene end by 3 bases; junction bases not matched to a gene: 7. In germline, CDR1 is MNHEY, CDR2 SVGAGI. The CDR3 has 15 residues. The CDR3 reads CASRLGGLAVYEQYF. Written as DNA, the CDR3 is TGTGCCAGCAGGCTTGGGGGACTAGCGGTCTACGAGCAGTACTTC.

By proportion, this clone is large (0.1 to 1%). The V and J genes are TRBV2 and TRBJ2-1, with TRBD2 matching 11 bases. Looked up from germline, CDR1 is SNHLY and CDR2 is FYNNEI. V gave up 7 bases and J gave up 10 bases; unmatched junction bases: 12. The CDR3 covers 15 residues. The CDR3 DNA sequence: TGTGCCAGCACCCCGGAACTAGCGGGAGTCGGGGAGCAGTTCTTC. Its protein is CASTPELAGVGEQFF.

This clone has a handful of counts. The chain recombines TRBV20-1 with TRBJ1-4; no reliable D call. The CDR3 is made up of 11 amino acids. Germline V CDR1 and CDR2: DFQATT, SNEGSKA (reference sequence). CDR3 in amino acids: CSTRTVEKLFF. The CDR3 region has the DNA TGCAGCACTCGGACGGTGGAAAAACTGTTTTTT.

CDR3 amino acids: CASSYSSAQSPEQFF. Written as DNA, the CDR3 is TGTGCCAGCAGTTACTCTTCGGCCCAAAGCCCCGAGCAGTTCTTC. V gene TRBV6-9 combines with J gene TRBJ2-1; no definite D call. CDR3 length: 15 residues. With 3 bases removed from V and 10 bases from J, the gap between germline ends came to 19 bases. CDR1 and CDR2 from the germline V gene are MNHGY and SVAAGI.

This chain connects TRBV29-1 to TRBJ2-2; a possible D gene is TRBD2 (5 bases). Trimming left V 2 bases short and J 5 bases short, with 9 bases between. Looked up from germline, CDR1 is SQVTM and CDR2 is ANQGSEA. The CDR3 sequence is 13 residues long. The CDR3 bases are TGCAGCGTTGAACCTAGCTCTACCGGGGAGCTGTTTTTT. Its translation: CSVEPSSTGELFF.

In this sample, this clone turned up a few times. The rearrangement joins TRBV27 to TRBJ2-3; D is uncertain. CDR1 is MNHEY and CDR2 is SMNVEV in the germline V gene (reference sequence). Deletions cut 0 bases from V and 8 bases from J, with 9 bases between. CDR3 size: 13 residues. CDR3 residues: CASSLSDTGTQYF. CDR3 DNA: TGTGCCAGCAGTTTATCTGATACCGGTACGCAGTATTTT.

The rearrangement joins TRBV2 to TRBJ1-2, with 8 positions matching TRBD1. CDR1 is SNHLY, CDR2 FYNNEI, per germline. The CDR3 length is 13 residues. Trimming cost V 8 bases and J 4 bases; bases outside gene matches: 6. In DNA, the CDR3 is TGTGCCAGCCTCCAGGGGGCAGGCTATGGCTACACCTTC. This gives the protein CASLQGAGYGYTF.

The gene calls are TRBV19 and TRBJ2-6, with D possibly being TRBD1 (6 bases). The CDR3 loop spans 18 amino acids. From germline, CDR1 is LNHDA and CDR2 SQIVND (reference sequence). Between the trimmed V and J ends, which lost 2 bases and 0 bases, there was a span of 14 bases. The CDR3 spells CASSIPQGMSSGANVLTF. For the CDR3, the DNA is TGTGCCAGTAGTATACCCCAGGGGATGAGCTCTGGGGCCAACGTCCTGACTTTC.

Judged by abundance, this clone is medium-sized (0.01 to 0.1%). The genes are TRBV9 and TRBJ1-5; D ambiguous. Germline assignment: CDR1 SGDLS and CDR2 YYNGEE. CDR3 length equals 15 residues. The V and J ends lost 1 base and 3 bases respectively, with 11 bases between them. This chain's CDR3 is CASSVSGMDNQPQHF. For the CDR3, the DNA is TGTGCCAGCAGCGTATCCGGAATGGACAATCAGCCCCAGCATTTT.

The chain uses TRBV5-4 and TRBJ1-4, with D tentatively TRBD1 (6 bases). The CDR3 is 15 amino acids. In germline, CDR1 is SGHNT, CDR2 YYREEE (reference sequence). V lost 0 bases and J 8 bases, leaving 14 bases between the germline ends. The CDR3 reads CASSLGEGVYEKLFF. In DNA, the CDR3 is TGTGCCAGCAGCTTGGGGGAGGGGGTATACGAAAAACTGTTTTTT.

V usage is TRBV7-8 and J usage is TRBJ1-1; D ambiguous. V was clipped by 3 bases and J by 5 bases, with 7 bases between them. Germline V lookup: CDR1 SGHVS, CDR2 FQNEAQ. The CDR3 has 12 residues. Here the CDR3 reads CASSFGRTEAFF. In nucleotides, the CDR3 is TGTGCCAGCAGCTTCGGAAGAACTGAAGCTTTCTTT.

This clone was counted a few times. One end of the junction is discordant with germline, which a read error may explain. The chain combines TRBV5-1 with TRBJ1-3; 10 nucleotides align to TRBD1. Germline CDR1 and CDR2: SGHRS and YFSETQ. The CDR3 is 14 residues long. This chain's CDR3 is CASSSGDRGSTIYF. The CDR3, as DNA: TGCGCCAGCAGCTCGGGGGACAGGGGAAGCACCATATATTTT.

The rearrangement joins TRBV9 to TRBJ2-3, with a tentative D call TRBD2 (5 bases). Looked up from germline, CDR1 is SGDLS and CDR2 is YYNGEE. CDR3 length: 15 amino acids. Between the trimmed V and J ends, which lost 2 bases and 3 bases, there was a span of 13 bases. The CDR3 DNA is TGTGCCAGCAGCGTCGGGGTTTTGTGGACAGATACGCAGTATTTT. As protein: CASSVGVLWTDTQYF.

This sequence joins TRBV19 and TRBJ2-5; no clear D. This CDR3 is built from 15 residues. Germline V CDR1 and CDR2: LNHDA, SQIVND (reference sequence). Between the trimmed V and J ends, which lost 3 bases and 1 base, there was a span of 12 bases. CDR3 protein: CASSIGRTVQETQYF. The CDR3 DNA reads as TGTGCCAGTAGTATTGGCCGAACAGTCCAAGAGACCCAGTACTTC.

The chain links TRBV5-1 to TRBJ2-1; D is possibly TRBD1 or TRBD2 (5 bases each). V dropped 3 bases and J dropped 4 bases, with 11 bases sitting between them. The CDR3 length is 14 residues. In germline, CDR1 is SGHRS, CDR2 YFSETQ. The CDR3 sequence: CASSSPGRYNEQFF. CDR3 DNA sequence: TGCGCCAGCAGCTCTCCGGGACGGTACAATGAGCAGTTCTTC. Full variable domain (missing parts from reference TRBV5-1 and TRBJ2-1): KAGVTQTPRYLIKTRGQQVTLSCSPISGHRSVSWYQQTPGQGLQFLFEYFSETQRNKGNFPGRFSGRQFSNSRSEMNVSTLELGDSALYLCASSSPGRYNEQFFGPGTRLTVL.

This clone was seen a single time. The sample holds other DNA sequences that translate to the same CDR3. V usage is TRBV7-2 and J usage is TRBJ1-4; no firm D call. Germline CDR1 SGHTA, CDR2 FQGNSA. This CDR3 has 14 amino acids. The V end lost 3 bases, the J end lost 2 bases, and 7 bases lay between the germline ends. In DNA, the CDR3 is TGTGCCAGCAGCTTGGATAGGACTAATGAAAAACTGTTTTTT. It translates to CASSLDRTNEKLFF.

In this sample, this clone turned up a few times. This sequence joins TRBV10-3 and TRBJ1-5; 8 bases agree with TRBD1. The CDR3 extends over 13 amino acids. Trimming at V came to 4 bases and at J to 4 bases, leaving 0 bases not matched to a gene. Germline CDR1 is ENHRY and CDR2 is SYGVKD. CDR3 residues: CAISGQGNQPQHF. The CDR3 coding sequence is TGTGCCATCAGTGGACAGGGGAATCAGCCCCAGCATTTT.

The chain's CDR3 is CASSLGIADYNEQFF. CDR3 coding DNA: TGTGCCAGCAGCTTAGGGATAGCGGACTACAATGAGCAGTTCTTC. This chain links TRBV11-3 with TRBJ2-1; the D gene is possibly TRBD2 (6 bases). There are 15 residues in the CDR3. V gave up 1 base and J gave up 3 bases, with 10 bases separating them. Germline assignment: CDR1 SGHNT and CDR2 YENEEA.

The sample holds a few counts of this clone. The chain joins TRBV10-3 to TRBJ2-1; 9 bases fit TRBD2. The V gene's germline CDR1 is ENHRY and CDR2 SYGVKD. J was trimmed by 3 bases and V by 2 bases; bases with no gene match: 5. CDR3 length: 16 residues. The CDR3 region is CAISEGLASFYNEQFF. For the CDR3, the DNA is TGTGCCATCAGTGAGGGACTAGCGAGTTTCTACAATGAGCAGTTCTTC.

V usage is TRBV29-1 and J usage is TRBJ2-4; no clear D gene. The germline CDR1 and CDR2 sequences are SQVTM and ANQGSEA. The CDR3 extends over 13 amino acids. Trimming left V 7 bases short and J 2 bases short, with 12 bases between. The CDR3: CSAQAVTKNIQYF. In nucleotides, the CDR3 is TGCAGCGCTCAGGCAGTTACCAAAAACATTCAGTACTTC.

Comments on this clone: In the same sample, other DNA sequences code for this CDR3. The rearrangement uses TRBV5-1 and TRBJ1-1, with D hard to call. Trimming took 1 base from V and 1 from J, leaving 11 bases between them. In germline, CDR1 is SGHRS, CDR2 YFSETQ. CDR3 length equals 15 residues. CDR3: CASSLTGSGNTEAFF. The CDR3 DNA reads as TGCGCCAGCAGCTTGACGGGGTCAGGGAACACTGAAGCTTTCTTT. Full variable domain (rest looked up from reference TRBV5-1 and TRBJ1-1): KAGVTQTPRYLIKTRGQQVTLSCSPISGHRSVSWYQQTPGQGLQFLFEYFSETQRNKGNFPGRFSGRQFSNSRSEMNVSTLELGDSALYLCASSLTGSGNTEAFFGQGTRLTVV.

By frequency in the sample, this clone is large. This chain links TRBV25-1 with TRBJ2-7; TRBD1 might be the D (6 bases). The germline CDR1 and CDR2 sequences are MGHDK and SYGVNS. The CDR3 runs to 14 residues. Trimming stripped 0 bases from V and 5 bases from J, with 11 bases between. The CDR3 region is CASSEYTGSDEQYF. The CDR3, as DNA: TGTGCCAGCAGTGAATATACAGGGTCGGACGAGCAGTACTTC.

This sequence joins TRBV2 and TRBJ2-3; D is uncertain. Germline lookup yields CDR1 SNHLY and CDR2 FYNNEI. Trimming pared 4 bases from V and 0 bases from J, leaving 8 bases between. The CDR3 length is 14 residues. CDR3 loop: CASSGSPSTDTQYF. CDR3 nucleotide sequence: TGTGCCAGCAGTGGGTCCCCTAGCACAGATACGCAGTATTTT.

This clone rates as medium-sized. V gene TRBV2 combines with J gene TRBJ2-3, with a tentative D call TRBD2 (6 bases). Germline values: CDR1 SNHLY, CDR2 FYNNEI. V gave up 4 bases and J gave up 4 bases, with 15 bases separating them. This CDR3 is 15 amino acids long. This chain's CDR3 is CASSVIGGTADTQYF. The CDR3 nucleotides read TGTGCCAGCAGTGTGATCGGGGGAACGGCAGATACGCAGTATTTT. The whole variable domain, remainder taken from reference TRBV2 and TRBJ2-3, is EPEVTQTPSHQVTQMGQEVILRCVPISNHLYFYWYRQILGQKVEFLVSFYNNEISEKSEIFDDQFSVERPDGSNFTLKIRSTKLEDSAMYFCASSVIGGTADTQYFGPGTRLTVL.